The entry below describes one TCR beta chain. What it binds is unknown. The sample belongs to a study of T cells in Graves' hyperthyroidism and ophthalmopathy. Findings and caveats of the study: Most thyroid clonotypes expanded above 0.001 were also detected in blood.

Researchers amplified the TCR beta CDR3 regions from RNA transcripts. An initial round of RT-PCR targeting the TCR CDR3 relied on the HTBI primer set. In TCRdb, the multiplex PCR reads were re-called with MiXCR into one record per CDR3 protein. The sample carries fewer than 350,000 distinct CDR3 sequences, 12% to 15% recorded once. Per the germline V gene, CDR1 is GTSNPN and CDR2 is SVGIG (reference sequence). V lost 0 bases, J lost 4 bases, and 4 bases lay in between. The CDR3 totals 13 residues. Input material: blood. This receptor was obtained from a woman aged 45-65 years with Graves' hyperthyroidism that later progressed to Graves' ophthalmopathy. This chain uses TRBV30 with TRBJ2-6; D gene uncertain. The CDR3 DNA reads TGTGCCTGGAGTGTATCGGGGGCCAACGTCCTGACTTTC. Translated, it gives CAWSVSGANVLTF.